These 20 T cell receptor beta chains share one sample of origin, sequenced in a study of T-cell reconstitution after alpha-beta-depleted transplantation in children. Unique molecular identifiers were used in preparing the TCRbeta library. TCRdb reanalysed the PCR reads using MiXCR and keeps one entry per CDR3 protein. The table shows fewer than 400,000 distinct CDR3 sequences, with approximately 20% occurring only once. Sequenced material: PBMCs, mostly from graft donor cells, taken 180 days after TCRalphabeta/CD19-depleted stem cell transplant. These receptors all stem from a male patient under 18 who had a stem cell transplant for acute lymphoblastic leukemia, so the T cells may come from the graft donor.

This clonotype was detected only a few times. The V and J genes are TRBV12-3 or TRBV12-4 and TRBJ2-6; D may be TRBD1 (6 bases). Between the trimmed V and J ends, which lost 5 bases and 2 bases, there was a span of 7 bases. This CDR3 has 14 amino acids. The CDR3 here is CASSHRAGANVLTF. The CDR3 region has the DNA TGTGCCAGCAGTCACAGGGCTGGGGCCAACGTCCTGACTTTC.

This clonotype was detected only a few times. The chain combines TRBV4-1 with TRBJ2-7; TRBD1 aligns across 9 bases. The CDR3 consists of 16 residues. Germline trimming cut 1 base from V and 2 bases from J; bases unmatched to any gene: 6. The V gene's germline CDR1 is MGHRA and CDR2 YSYEKL. The CDR3 sequence is CASSQGTTGGPYEQYF. The CDR3 DNA is TGCGCCAGCAGCCAAGGGACCACAGGGGGCCCCTACGAGCAGTACTTC.

This clonotype was observed a few times. The rearrangement uses TRBV15 and TRBJ1-1, with 8 nucleotides matching TRBD1. The CDR3 has 17 residues. V gave up 5 bases and J gave up 3 bases; unmatched junction bases: 14. Germline values: CDR1 LNHNV, CDR2 YYDKDF (reference sequence). The CDR3 spells CATSGLTNYRGDTEAFF. CDR3 in DNA: TGTGCCACCAGCGGACTCACAAATTACAGGGGGGACACTGAAGCTTTCTTT.

This clonotype was picked up many times. The chain employs TRBV7-3 and TRBJ2-1, with 8 positions matching TRBD2. V was pared by 1 base and J by 0 bases, with 8 bases of the junction left unmatched. In germline, CDR1 is SGHTA, CDR2 FQGTGA. This CDR3 spans 18 amino acids. The CDR3 loop is CASSLRPSGSPSYNEQFF. The CDR3 DNA reads as TGTGCCAGCAGCTTAAGGCCCAGCGGGAGCCCCTCCTACAATGAGCAGTTCTTC.

The chain combines TRBV7-6 with TRBJ2-1; D uncertain. In germline, CDR1 is SGHVS, CDR2 FNYEAQ. Trimming removed 0 bases from V and 8 bases from J, with 5 bases in between. The CDR3 is 12 residues long. The CDR3, as DNA: TGTGCCAGCAGCTTAGCTCTGGATGAGCAGTTCTTC. Its translation: CASSLALDEQFF.

This clonotype came up a few times. The chain recombines TRBV12-3 or TRBV12-4 with TRBJ2-5; 7 bases align to TRBD2. The CDR3 is 17 residues long. Trimming took 1 base from V and 5 from J; bases not matched to a gene: 13. DNA of the CDR3: TGTGCCAGCAGTTTAGTAGGGACTACAAATCCCAGCGAGACCCAGTACTTC. This encodes CASSLVGTTNPSETQYF.

This clonotype was counted a few times. V usage is TRBV4-2 and J usage is TRBJ2-7; either TRBD1 or TRBD2 may supply D (5 bases each). Germline V gene sequence: CDR1 LGHNA, CDR2 YNFKEQ. Trimming took 4 bases from V and 2 from J, leaving 12 bases between them. There are 14 residues in the CDR3. CDR3 nucleotides: TGTGCCAGCAGCCGTCCGGGACGTACCTACGAGCAGTACTTC. Protein: CASSRPGRTYEQYF.

The chain uses TRBV5-1 and TRBJ2-1; tentative D call: TRBD1 (5 bases). This CDR3 has 17 residues. Trimming shortened V by 4 bases and J by 3 bases, and 20 bases separated the two germline ends. Germline V CDR1 and CDR2: SGHRS, YFSETQ. For the CDR3, the DNA is TGCGCCAGCAGCACAGGCCTTACCCCGCGAGACTACAATGAGCAGTTCTTC. Its translation: CASSTGLTPRDYNEQFF.

This clonotype was counted ten times or more. This chain connects TRBV5-1 to TRBJ2-2; 9 nucleotides agree with TRBD1. The germline V gene encodes CDR1 SGHRS and CDR2 YFSETQ. This CDR3 region has 15 residues. V shed 5 bases, J shed 7 bases, and the junction held 9 bases outside the gene matches. The CDR3 sequence is CASRRGTGRHGELFF. In DNA form, the CDR3 reads TGCGCCAGCAGACGAGGGACAGGGAGGCACGGGGAGCTGTTTTTT.

This clonotype was seen more than once but under ten times. The genes are TRBV20-1 and TRBJ2-5; TRBD1 agrees at 7 bases. This CDR3 has 18 residues. The ends lost 4 bases at V and 0 bases at J; junction bases unmatched: 17. Looked up from germline, CDR1 is DFQATT and CDR2 is SNEGSKA (reference sequence). The CDR3 here is CSANSYDREGLYQETQYF. The CDR3 nucleotides are TGCAGTGCTAACTCCTACGACAGGGAAGGCTTGTACCAAGAGACCCAGTACTTC.

V is TRBV25-1 and J is TRBJ2-7; 12 nucleotides match TRBD1. The length of the CDR3 is 16 residues. V shed 6 bases, J shed 4 bases, and the junction held 10 bases outside the gene matches. Germline lookup yields CDR1 MGHDK and CDR2 SYGVNS. For the CDR3, the DNA is TGTGCCAGCAGGGGGACAGGGGGCAGAGGTGTGTACGAGCAGTACTTC. Translated: CASRGTGGRGVYEQYF.

The chain couples TRBV12-3 or TRBV12-4 to TRBJ1-3; no reliable D call. With 4 bases removed from V and 0 bases from J, the gap between germline ends came to 10 bases. The CDR3 totals 15 residues. The CDR3 DNA is TGTGCCAGCAGTTACGACTGGAGCTCTGGAAACACCATATATTTT. Encoded protein: CASSYDWSSGNTIYF.

This chain connects TRBV6-2 or TRBV6-3 to TRBJ2-7; 13 bases map to TRBD2. V shed 8 bases, J shed 4 bases, and the junction held 11 bases outside the gene matches. Germline V gives CDR1 MNHEY, CDR2 SVGEGT. CDR3 length: 16 residues. The CDR3 loop is CASSTGTSGKYYEQYF. The CDR3 DNA reads TGTGCCAGCTCAACCGGGACTAGCGGGAAGTATTACGAGCAGTACTTC.

This clonotype has just a few counts. This chain joins TRBV7-9 and TRBJ2-2, with D possibly matching TRBD2 (6 bases). This CDR3 has 15 residues. Germline V gene sequence: CDR1 SEHNR, CDR2 FQNEAQ (reference sequence). Between the trimmed V and J ends, which lost 6 bases and 3 bases, there was a span of 14 bases. The CDR3 nucleotides read TGTGCCAGCAGTTGGGCCGGGACTTACACCGGGGAGCTGTTTTTT. Translating it yields CASSWAGTYTGELFF.

This chain links TRBV15 with TRBJ1-5; D remains unclear. Germline assignment: CDR1 LNHNV and CDR2 YYDKDF (reference sequence). V was cut by 2 bases and J by 3 bases, with 11 bases left in between. The CDR3 covers 15 residues. The CDR3 sequence is CATSRSIPDNQPQHF. In DNA, the CDR3 is TGTGCCACCAGCAGATCCATCCCAGACAATCAGCCCCAGCATTTT.

This clonotype was observed a handful of times. The V and J genes are TRBV5-6 and TRBJ2-7; perhaps D is TRBD1 or TRBD2 (6 bases each). With 4 bases removed from V and 2 bases from J, the gap between germline ends came to 13 bases. The CDR3 spans 14 residues. In germline, CDR1 is SGHDT, CDR2 YYEEEE. Here the CDR3 reads CASSPGGGTYEQYF. The CDR3 DNA reads TGTGCCAGCAGCCCCGGGGGCGGGACCTACGAGCAGTACTTC.

This clonotype was detected a few times. The chain employs TRBV12-3 or TRBV12-4 and TRBJ2-7, with D perhaps being TRBD1 or TRBD2 (5 bases each). This CDR3 spans 13 amino acids. V lost 3 bases and J 5 bases, leaving 11 bases between the germline ends. This chain's CDR3 is CASSFSEGNEQYF. CDR3 coding DNA: TGTGCCAGCAGTTTCTCTGAGGGGAACGAGCAGTACTTC.

The chain links TRBV18 to TRBJ2-7; D not resolved. Between the trimmed V and J ends, which lost 2 bases and 3 bases, there was a span of 11 bases. The germline CDR1 and CDR2 sequences are KGHSH and LQKENI. The CDR3 consists of 14 residues. This chain's CDR3 is CASSPVGRVYEQYF. As DNA, the CDR3 is TGTGCCAGCTCACCAGTGGGCCGAGTCTACGAGCAGTACTTC.

The CDR3 spells CASSSGRGVLAFF. CDR3 nucleotide sequence: TGTGCCAGCAGCTCTGGGCGAGGGGTTTTGGCTTTCTTT. V gene TRBV7-9 combines with J gene TRBJ1-1, with D perhaps TRBD1 (5 bases). The CDR3 is 13 residues long. V lost 4 bases to trimming and J lost 11 bases, with 17 bases between them. Germline CDR1 SEHNR, CDR2 FQNEAQ (reference sequence).

This clonotype was recorded only once. This chain links TRBV5-6 with TRBJ1-2, with TRBD1 as a possible D gene (6 bases). Germline V gene lookup returns CDR1 SGHDT and CDR2 YYEEEE. Deletions cut 2 bases from V and 7 bases from J, with 15 bases between. The CDR3 is 14 residues long. The CDR3 loop is CASSFPGRGGGYTF. CDR3 sequence (DNA): TGTGCCAGCAGCTTTCCTGGCAGGGGAGGTGGCTACACCTTC.